The T cell receptor beta chain described here comes from a study of T cell responses to AZD1222 COVID-19 vaccine (dated by TCRdb to 2020 to 2022). Study-level background: AZD1222 recipients given second doses at about 4 weeks or at about 12 weeks were pooled, since spike-specific TCR depth and breadth were not found to differ between the two schedules. A total of 230 to 250 trial participants underwent TCR sequencing, of whom 200 to 220 had received two doses of AZD1222 and roughly 26 had received two doses of the MenACWY control vaccine. Enrollment into the trials was organized by age into subgroups of 18-55, 56-69 and 70-plus years, and those subgroups contained roughly 160, 29 and 62 TCR-sequenced participants, respectively.

The germline V gene supplies CDR1 SGDLS and CDR2 YYNGEE. V drops 2 bases and J drops 2 bases, leaving 7 bases in between. From its cysteine to its phenylalanine, the CDR3 spans 14 amino acids. The entry retains the CDR3 DNA only, 42 bases that are in frame from base 1. Comment on this clone: Its antigen is currently not known. Base qualities were left out, and no much larger clone turns up one base away.

Overall results and qualifications from the work: In the small 56-69-year group, the increase in depth fell short of significance, most likely because of low power. The vaccine-associated CD4 TCRs covered the entire spike protein, and the dominant responses fell in regions 160-218 and 743-854. Only six or seven AZD1222 recipients were SARS-CoV-2 seropositive at baseline, limiting conclusions about previously exposed vaccinees. Most participants were white British and females outnumbered males, and the authors suggested that clonal diversity may have been underestimated. Because no samples from the day 14 peak response were available, repertoires could be characterized only after the peak T cell response. Nearly half of unique spike-specific TCRs reportedly recognized epitopes outside regions mutated in the B.1.351 and B.1.1.7 variants. After two AZD1222 doses, spike-specific TCR breadth and depth were significantly higher than at day 0 and than in MenACWY recipients.

Per the publication, the time point label means: baseline before first vaccination. The vaccinee samples were drawn from two UK trials, COV001 and COV002, one of which was a single-blind randomized controlled phase 2/3 trial testing AZD1222 (ChAdOx1 nCoV-19) in healthy adults. For TCRbeta chain sequencing, PBMC samples were collected from trial participants at day 0 and at day 28 after the second dose. The CDR3 regions of human TCRbeta chains were analyzed by immunosequencing. In the paper's pipeline: TCRs in the repertoires were compared against a reference library of SARS-CoV-2-specific TCRs that had been generated with the MIRA antigen-specificity platform. Breadth meant the fraction of unique TCRs that were SARS-CoV-2-associated, whereas depth meant the fraction of total T cells that were SARS-CoV-2-associated. Using the MIRA data, each spike-specific TCR was assigned both to the spike region to which the TCR was reactive and to a CD4 or CD8 class. Log10-transformed breadth and depth values were compared by one-way ANOVA with Sidak's multiple comparisons tests. As stored in TCRdb, this immuneACCESS dataset retains in-frame rearrangements with V and J assigned. A fraction of the clones does not appear; measured against another copy, unresolved V genes explain less than half of the discrepancy, and the remainder lacks a known reason. V and J calls plus clone size are reproduced from that table; the DNA served to infer D and trimming. This sample lists about 140,000 clones; more than 85% were detected once. The ten top clones hold about 3.7% of the sample.

The starting material was peripheral blood, obtained on day 0 of AZD1222 vaccination. This sequence uses TRBV9 and TRBJ2-2, with the D gene call left open. The receptor was derived from an adult in good health. The DNA reads as follows: TGTGCCAGCAGCGTGGAAATAAACACCGGGGAGCTGTTTTTT. Translation gives CASSVEINTGELFF.